This T cell receptor (beta chain) came from a study of T cells in Graves' hyperthyroidism and ophthalmopathy. This clonotype was seen ten or more times. The CDR3 regions of TCR beta were amplified from RNA transcripts. The TCR CDR3 was amplified in a first-round RT-PCR using the HTBI primer set. MiXCR was run by TCRdb on the multiplex PCR reads, yielding one entry per CDR3 protein. The data hold 500,000 to 650,000 distinct CDR3 sequences, with about 14% observed a single time. Trimming took off 3 bases at V and 0 bases at J, with 6 bases between the two ends. The CDR3 contains 13 residues. In the ophthalmopathy cohort, Clinical Activity Score was at least 3, NOSPECS grade at least 4, and duration under 3 months.

The sequence derives from a woman aged 50 to 65 with Graves' ophthalmopathy. The sequencing sample was made of blood. V and J are TRBV12-3 or TRBV12-4 and TRBJ2-7; D is uncertain. The CDR3 DNA is TGTGCCAGCAGTTTTGTATTCTCCTACGAGCAGTACTTC. Its translation is CASSFVFSYEQYF.